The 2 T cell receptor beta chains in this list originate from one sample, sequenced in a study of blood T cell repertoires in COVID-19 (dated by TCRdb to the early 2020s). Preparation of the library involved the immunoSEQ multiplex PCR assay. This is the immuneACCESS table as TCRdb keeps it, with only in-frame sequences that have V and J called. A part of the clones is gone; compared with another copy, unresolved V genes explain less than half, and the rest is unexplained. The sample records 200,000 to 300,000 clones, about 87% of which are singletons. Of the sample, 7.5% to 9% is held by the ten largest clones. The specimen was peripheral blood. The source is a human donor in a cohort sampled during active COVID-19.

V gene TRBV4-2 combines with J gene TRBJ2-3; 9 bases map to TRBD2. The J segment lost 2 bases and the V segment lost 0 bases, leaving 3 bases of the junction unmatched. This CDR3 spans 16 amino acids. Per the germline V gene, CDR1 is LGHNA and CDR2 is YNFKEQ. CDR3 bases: TGTGCCAGCAGCCAAGACCTAGCGGGGCTCACAGATACGCAGTATTTT. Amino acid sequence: CASSQDLAGLTDTQYF.

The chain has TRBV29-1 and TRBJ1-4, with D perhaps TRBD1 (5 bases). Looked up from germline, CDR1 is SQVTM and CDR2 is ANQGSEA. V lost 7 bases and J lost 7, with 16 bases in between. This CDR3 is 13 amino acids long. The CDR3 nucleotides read TGCAGCGCAAGAAGGGGTATAGGTGAAAAACTGTTTTTT. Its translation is CSARRGIGEKLFF.